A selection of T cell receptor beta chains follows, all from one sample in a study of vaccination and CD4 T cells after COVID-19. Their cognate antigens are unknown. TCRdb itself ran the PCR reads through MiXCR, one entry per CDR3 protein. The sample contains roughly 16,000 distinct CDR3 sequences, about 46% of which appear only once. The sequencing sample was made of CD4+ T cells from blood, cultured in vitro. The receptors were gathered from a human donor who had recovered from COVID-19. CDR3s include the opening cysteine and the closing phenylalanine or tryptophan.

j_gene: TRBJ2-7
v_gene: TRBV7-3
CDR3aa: CASSPGRVPYEQYF

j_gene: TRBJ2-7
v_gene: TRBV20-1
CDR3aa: CSAYGQGRDEQYF

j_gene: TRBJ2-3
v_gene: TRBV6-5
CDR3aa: CASSYGTDTQYF

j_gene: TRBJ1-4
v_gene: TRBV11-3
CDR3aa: CASRGGRATNEKLFF

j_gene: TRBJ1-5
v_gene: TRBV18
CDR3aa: CASSPTSDQPQHF

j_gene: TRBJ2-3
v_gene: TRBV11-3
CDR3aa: CASSSGTLDTQYF

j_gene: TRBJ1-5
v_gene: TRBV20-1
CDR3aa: CSAGTTATGNQPQHF

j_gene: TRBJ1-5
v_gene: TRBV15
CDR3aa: CATSRDRQGYQPQHF

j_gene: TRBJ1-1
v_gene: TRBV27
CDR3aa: CASSFMSDTEAFF

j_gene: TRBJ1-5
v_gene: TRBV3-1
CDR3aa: CASTCRVRQPQHF

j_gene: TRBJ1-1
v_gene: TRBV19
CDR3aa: CASSHPQQGITEAFF

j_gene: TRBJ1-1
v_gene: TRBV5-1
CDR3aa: CASSNRDRDTEAFF

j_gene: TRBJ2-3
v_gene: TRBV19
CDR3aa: CASRGPSSGMNTDTQYF

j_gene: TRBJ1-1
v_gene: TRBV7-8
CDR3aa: CASSLVGGNTEAFF

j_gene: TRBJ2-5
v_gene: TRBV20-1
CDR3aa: CSAGGLAGRETQYF

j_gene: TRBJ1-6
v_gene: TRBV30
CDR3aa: CAWCPGQIVHMNSPLHF

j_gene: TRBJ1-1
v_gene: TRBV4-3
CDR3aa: CASSQVSGGGAFF

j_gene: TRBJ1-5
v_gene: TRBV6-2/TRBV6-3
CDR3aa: CASSSRQGSSNQPQHF

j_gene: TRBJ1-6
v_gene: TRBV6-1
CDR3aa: CASREQGFFYNSPLHF

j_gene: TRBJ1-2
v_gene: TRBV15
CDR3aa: CATSRDLFGGGYTF

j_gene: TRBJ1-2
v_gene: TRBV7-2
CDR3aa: CASSLGQEYGYTF

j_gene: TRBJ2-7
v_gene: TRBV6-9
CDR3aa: CASSSRTESALAYEQYF

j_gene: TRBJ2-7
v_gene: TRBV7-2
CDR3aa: CASSPDRGPSYEQYF

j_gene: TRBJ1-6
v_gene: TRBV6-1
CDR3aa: CASSEARGDLMTPLHF

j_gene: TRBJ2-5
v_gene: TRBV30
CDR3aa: CAWSVGTETQYF

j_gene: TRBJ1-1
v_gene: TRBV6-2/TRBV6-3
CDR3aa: CASFWTVNTEAFF

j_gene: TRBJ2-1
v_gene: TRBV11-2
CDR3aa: CASSPGLAIYEQFF

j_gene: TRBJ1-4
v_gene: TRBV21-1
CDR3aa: CASHPTGNNEKLFF

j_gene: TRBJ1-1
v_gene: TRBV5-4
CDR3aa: CASSGRQGNTEAFF

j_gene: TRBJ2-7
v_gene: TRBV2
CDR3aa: CASTALRRELYEQYF

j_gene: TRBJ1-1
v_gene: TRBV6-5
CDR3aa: CASSYSAGLSTEAFF

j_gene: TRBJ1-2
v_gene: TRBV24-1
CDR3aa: CATSDRDRNYGYTF

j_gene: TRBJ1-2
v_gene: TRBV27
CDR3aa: CASRPLGRNYGYTF

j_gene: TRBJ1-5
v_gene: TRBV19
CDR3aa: CASSIPGWPQHF

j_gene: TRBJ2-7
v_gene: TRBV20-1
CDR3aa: CSARGGAGVTYEQYF

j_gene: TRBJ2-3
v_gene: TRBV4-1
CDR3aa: CASSQASIADTQYF

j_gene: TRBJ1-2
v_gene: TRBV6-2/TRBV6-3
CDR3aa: CASSFINGYTF

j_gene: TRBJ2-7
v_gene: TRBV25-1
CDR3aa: CASSLQSEQYF

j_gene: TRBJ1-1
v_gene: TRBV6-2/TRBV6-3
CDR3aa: CASRRNTEAFF

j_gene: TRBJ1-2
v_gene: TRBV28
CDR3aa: CASSGPAQGAKYGYTF

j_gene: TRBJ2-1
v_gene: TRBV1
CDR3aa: CTSSRNWWGIGTTTYNEQFF

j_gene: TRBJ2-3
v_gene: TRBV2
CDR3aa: CASSNGRSGGATDTQYF

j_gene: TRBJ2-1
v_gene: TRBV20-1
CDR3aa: CSATRLLGNEQFF

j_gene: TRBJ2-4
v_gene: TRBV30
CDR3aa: CAWSVRAVQNIQYF

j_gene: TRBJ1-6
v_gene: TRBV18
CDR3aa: CASSPTAQEGTPLHF

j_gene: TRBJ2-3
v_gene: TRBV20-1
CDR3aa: CSARAAFGTQESTDTQYF

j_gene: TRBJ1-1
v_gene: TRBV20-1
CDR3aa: CSATPTGYGYEAFF

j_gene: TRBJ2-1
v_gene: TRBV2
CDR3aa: CASKGQGLGNEQFF